What follows describes a single TCR beta chain. The antigen it recognizes is unknown. It has no much larger one-base neighbor in the sample; base qualities were not kept. The CDR3 spans 13 residues, from the cysteine through the phenylalanine. The kept DNA is CDR3 alone, 39 bases in frame from the first base. The germline V gene yields SQVTM for CDR1 and ANQGSEA for CDR2. Unmatched junction bases come to 5, with V trimmed by 5 bases and J by 2 bases. Separate from the roughly 630-subject first cohort, the validation cohort of more than 90 subjects was the group to which the donors belonged. These data come from a study of cytomegalovirus exposure and HLA in healthy donors (dated by TCRdb to about 2017). For context, the study as a whole: According to a later analysis, one platform produced both the 120 validation repertoires and the roughly 660 repertoires of the first cohort. To predict cytomegalovirus infection status, the study brought together high-throughput TCR immunosequencing, statistical association of individual TCRs with disease status, and machine learning. Along with the roughly 700-subject first cohort, a separate validation cohort of some 130 different subjects was used. The aim of the study was to test whether cataloging public T cell receptors could identify signatures of past pathogen exposure.

Library prep was done by the immunoSEQ multiplex PCR assay. The original pipeline was this. A statistical classification framework was built for diagnosing cytomegalovirus status from the catalog of TCR beta chain sequences. Sourced from immuneACCESS, this table was stored by TCRdb with only in-frame sequences that have V and J called. A share of the clones is absent; for the studies checked, an unresolved V gene accounts for under half, and the remainder has no known explanation. V and J calls and clone size are those listed in that table; D and trimming were worked out from the DNA. Across this sample there are more than 95,000 clones, with about 91% seen only once. 1.5% to 2% of the sample belongs to the ten largest clones. The investigation overall reported the following: A later analysis found that TCRs clustered in the first cohort also tended to co-occur in the 120 validation repertoires, with 90% to 95% of cluster scores above 0. The study listed around 160 TCR beta chains as associated with cytomegalovirus. Most TCR sequences were observed very rarely across donors, whereas some public TCRs were present in many individuals. A later analysis lacked HLA typing for the validation cohort, so it scored co-occurrence in that cohort across all 120 or so repertoires. The authors suggested that the approach could potentially be generalized to other disease states and immunological phenotypes. The classifier was reported to diagnose cytomegalovirus status with high specificity and sensitivity in both the original and validation cohorts. In vitro tests confirmed that a few of the cytomegalovirus-associated TCR beta chains recognize cytomegalovirus antigens.

Sequencing was carried out using PBMCs. This receptor was taken from a man aged 18 to 29 in good health and CMV-seronegative. The chain uses TRBV29-1 and TRBJ2-7; 8 of the junction bases match TRBD1. The nucleotide sequence is TGCAGCGTTAAGACAGGGGCCCCCTACGAGCAGTACTTC. Its protein reads: CSVKTGAPYEQYF.